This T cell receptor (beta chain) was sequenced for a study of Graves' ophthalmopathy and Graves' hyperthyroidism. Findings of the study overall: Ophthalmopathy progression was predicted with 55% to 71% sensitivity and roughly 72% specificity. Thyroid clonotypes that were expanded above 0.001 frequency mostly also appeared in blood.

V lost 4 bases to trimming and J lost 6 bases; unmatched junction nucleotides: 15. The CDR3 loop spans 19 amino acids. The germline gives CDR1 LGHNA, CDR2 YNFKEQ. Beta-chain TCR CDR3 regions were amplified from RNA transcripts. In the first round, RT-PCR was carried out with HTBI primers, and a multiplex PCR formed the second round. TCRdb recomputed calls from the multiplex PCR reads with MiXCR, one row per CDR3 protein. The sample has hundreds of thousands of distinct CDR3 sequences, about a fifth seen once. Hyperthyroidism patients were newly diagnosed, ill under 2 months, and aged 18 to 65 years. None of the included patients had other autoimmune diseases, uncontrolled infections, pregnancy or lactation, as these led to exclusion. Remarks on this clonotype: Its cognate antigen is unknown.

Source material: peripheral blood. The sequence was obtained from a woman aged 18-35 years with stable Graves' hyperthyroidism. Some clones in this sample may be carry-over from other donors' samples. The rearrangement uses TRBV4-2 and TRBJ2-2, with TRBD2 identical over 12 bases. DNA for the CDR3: TGTGCCAGCAGCCGAACCTTCCCAACTAGCGGGAGGAGGGCCGGGGAGCTGTTTTTT. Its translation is CASSRTFPTSGRRAGELFF.